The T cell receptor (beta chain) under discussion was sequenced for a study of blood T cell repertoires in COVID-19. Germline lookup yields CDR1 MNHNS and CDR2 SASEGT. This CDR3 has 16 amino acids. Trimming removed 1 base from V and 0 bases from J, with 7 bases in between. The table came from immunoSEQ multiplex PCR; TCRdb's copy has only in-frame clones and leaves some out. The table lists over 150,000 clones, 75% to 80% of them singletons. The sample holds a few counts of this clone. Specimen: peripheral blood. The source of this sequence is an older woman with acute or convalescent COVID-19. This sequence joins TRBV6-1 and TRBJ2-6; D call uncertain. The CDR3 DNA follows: TGTGCCAGCAGTGAAGTTGCCGGCTCTGGGGCCAACGTCCTGACTTTC. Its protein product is CASSEVAGSGANVLTF.